This T cell receptor (beta chain) was found in a study of cytomegalovirus exposure and HLA in healthy donors. The PCR was carried out with 60 Vbeta primers and 13 Jbeta primers. Profiling relied on immunoSEQ multiplex PCR, and the TCRdb table lists in-frame clones only, not all of them. The table lists about 270,000 clones, about 75% of them singletons. This clone was counted between two and nine times. V was clipped by 2 bases and J by 5 bases; unmatched bases: 3. The CDR3 runs to 14 residues. Germline values: CDR1 MNHEY, CDR2 SMNVEV (reference sequence). The receptor was derived from a female donor in good health and CMV-seronegative. The specimen was PBMCs. The V and J genes are TRBV27 and TRBJ2-7, with 10 bases identical to TRBD2. CDR3 amino acids: CASSLGLAGDEQYF. CDR3 sequence (DNA): TGTGCCAGCAGTTTAGGGCTAGCGGGAGACGAGCAGTACTTC.